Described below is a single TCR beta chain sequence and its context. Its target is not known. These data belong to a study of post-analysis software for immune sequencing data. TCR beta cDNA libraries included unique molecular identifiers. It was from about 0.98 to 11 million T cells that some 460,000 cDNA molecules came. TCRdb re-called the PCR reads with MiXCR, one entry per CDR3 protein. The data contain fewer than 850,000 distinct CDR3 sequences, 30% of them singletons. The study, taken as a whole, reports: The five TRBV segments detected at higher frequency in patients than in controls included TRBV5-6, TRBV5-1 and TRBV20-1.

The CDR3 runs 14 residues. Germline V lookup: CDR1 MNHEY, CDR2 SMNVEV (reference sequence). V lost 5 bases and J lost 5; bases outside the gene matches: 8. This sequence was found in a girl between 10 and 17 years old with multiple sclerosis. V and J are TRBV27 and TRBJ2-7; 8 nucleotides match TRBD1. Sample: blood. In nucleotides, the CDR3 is TGTGCCAGCAGTCCGTGGACAGGGTCGGACGAGCAGTACTTC. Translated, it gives CASSPWTGSDEQYF.